The sequence of this T cell receptor (beta chain) was determined in a study of blood T cell repertoires in COVID-19. Across the study: Sources were T cells, B-cell-depleted T cells, or PBMCs; the material itself was cDNA or gDNA.

Germline V gene lookup returns CDR1 SEHNR and CDR2 FQNEAQ (reference sequence). V shed 5 bases and J 2 bases; nucleotides not matched to a gene: 17. CDR3 length equals 18 residues. The repertoire was sequenced with immunoSEQ multiplex PCR; TCRdb's copy has only in-frame clones and lacks some. Altogether tens of thousands of clones are present, roughly 87% being singletons, with the ten largest covering about 2.9%. This chain connects TRBV7-9 to TRBJ1-2; TRBD1 matches 7 bases. Sequencing used peripheral blood. The sequence was obtained from a woman in her forties or fifties with active or convalescent COVID-19. CDR3 nucleotide sequence: TGTGCCAGCAGCCACACAGGGGTAGACCAATTTACGAACTATGGCTACACCTTC. Amino acid sequence: CASSHTGVDQFTNYGYTF.